The rows below give T cell receptor beta chains drawn from one sample of a study of OX40 agonist ivuxolimab in advanced cancers. TCRdb keeps only in-frame clones here, not all; method: immunoSEQ multiplex PCR. The data contain around 35,000 clones, around 84% of them singletons. The specimen was CD4+ or CD8+ T cells sorted from blood, collected in a trial of the OX40 agonist ivuxolimab. Receptors were obtained from an adult with an advanced solid tumor such as melanoma, head and neck, liver or kidney cancer. CDR3s include the opening cysteine and the closing phenylalanine or tryptophan. Each record gives: V gene, J gene, D gene, clone size, CDR3 protein, CDR3 DNA. D genes are given only for firm matches. The size entry is marked missing in some rows and otherwise reads once, few, many or a size class.

V gene: TRBV11-2; J gene: TRBJ2-1; D gene: NA; clone size: NA; CDR3 protein: CASSFTGYSYNEQFF; CDR3 DNA: TGTGCCAGCAGCTTCACAGGTTACTCCTACAATGAGCAGTTCTTC
V gene: TRBV25-1; J gene: TRBJ2-1; D gene: TRBD1; clone size: NA; CDR3 protein: CASRGQGHNEQFF; CDR3 DNA: TGTGCCAGCAGGGGACAGGGTCACAATGAGCAGTTCTTC
V gene: TRBV11-2; J gene: TRBJ2-7; D gene: NA; clone size: NA; CDR3 protein: CASSLPGSGPSF; CDR3 DNA: TGTGCCAGCAGCTTACCAGGTTCGGGGCCCTCCTTC
V gene: TRBV5-4; J gene: TRBJ2-6; D gene: NA; clone size: NA; CDR3 protein: CASSAPSGANVLTF; CDR3 DNA: TGTGCCAGCAGCGCCCCCTCTGGGGCCAACGTCCTGACTTTC
V gene: TRBV19; J gene: TRBJ2-1; D gene: NA; clone size: NA; CDR3 protein: CASSIRSKVSYNEQFF; CDR3 DNA: TGTGCCAGTAGTATTAGGTCAAAGGTTTCCTACAATGAGCAGTTCTTC
V gene: TRBV6-1; J gene: TRBJ2-3; D gene: TRBD1; clone size: NA; CDR3 protein: CASRPDRGNADTQYF; CDR3 DNA: TGTGCCAGCAGGCCTGACAGGGGGAATGCAGATACGCAGTATTTT
V gene: TRBV4-1; J gene: TRBJ1-1; D gene: TRBD1; clone size: NA; CDR3 protein: CASSHLGQGATEAFF; CDR3 DNA: TGCGCCAGCAGTCATCTCGGACAGGGGGCCACTGAAGCTTTCTTT
V gene: TRBV4-1; J gene: TRBJ1-3; D gene: NA; clone size: NA; CDR3 protein: CASSQTGSSGNTIYF; CDR3 DNA: TGCGCCAGCAGCCAAACAGGTAGCTCTGGAAACACCATATATTTT
V gene: TRBV5-4; J gene: TRBJ2-7; D gene: TRBD1; clone size: once; CDR3 protein: CASSFWDRSYEQYF; CDR3 DNA: TGTGCCAGCAGCTTCTGGGACAGGTCCTACGAGCAGTACTTC
V gene: TRBV6-4; J gene: TRBJ2-1; D gene: NA; clone size: NA; CDR3 protein: CASSVSKAVGVPTYYNEQFF; CDR3 DNA: TGTGCCAGCAGTGTCTCTAAAGCGGTAGGGGTCCCGACCTACTACAATGAGCAGTTCTTC
V gene: TRBV19; J gene: TRBJ1-6; D gene: TRBD1; clone size: NA; CDR3 protein: CASSISDRRASPLHF; CDR3 DNA: TGTGCCAGTAGTATCTCGGACAGGAGGGCCTCACCCCTCCACTTT
V gene: TRBV7-6; J gene: TRBJ2-7; D gene: TRBD1; clone size: once; CDR3 protein: CASSATGNEQYF; CDR3 DNA: TGTGCCAGCAGCGCGACAGGGAACGAGCAGTACTTC
V gene: TRBV10-2; J gene: TRBJ2-7; D gene: TRBD1; clone size: NA; CDR3 protein: CASKEPGQGKYEQYF; CDR3 DNA: TGCGCCAGCAAAGAACCCGGACAGGGGAAGTACGAGCAGTACTTC
V gene: TRBV4-2; J gene: TRBJ2-3; D gene: NA; clone size: NA; CDR3 protein: CASRLRVDTDTQYF; CDR3 DNA: TGTGCCAGCAGGCTGAGGGTGGACACAGATACGCAGTATTTT
V gene: TRBV2; J gene: TRBJ2-5; D gene: TRBD1; clone size: NA; CDR3 protein: CASSASGTAQETQYF; CDR3 DNA: TGTGCCAGCAGTGCCTCCGGGACAGCGCAAGAGACCCAGTACTTC